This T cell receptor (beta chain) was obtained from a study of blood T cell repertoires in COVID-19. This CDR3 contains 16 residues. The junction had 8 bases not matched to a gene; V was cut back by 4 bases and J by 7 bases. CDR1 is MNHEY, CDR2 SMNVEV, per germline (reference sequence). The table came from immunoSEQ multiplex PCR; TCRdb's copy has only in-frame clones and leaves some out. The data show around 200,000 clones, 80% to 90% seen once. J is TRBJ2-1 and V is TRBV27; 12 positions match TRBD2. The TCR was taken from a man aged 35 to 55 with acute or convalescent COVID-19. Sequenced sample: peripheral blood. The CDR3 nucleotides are TGTGCCAGCAGTTCTAGCGGGAGGGCGGGCGTTAATGAGCAGTTCTTC. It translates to CASSSSGRAGVNEQFF.